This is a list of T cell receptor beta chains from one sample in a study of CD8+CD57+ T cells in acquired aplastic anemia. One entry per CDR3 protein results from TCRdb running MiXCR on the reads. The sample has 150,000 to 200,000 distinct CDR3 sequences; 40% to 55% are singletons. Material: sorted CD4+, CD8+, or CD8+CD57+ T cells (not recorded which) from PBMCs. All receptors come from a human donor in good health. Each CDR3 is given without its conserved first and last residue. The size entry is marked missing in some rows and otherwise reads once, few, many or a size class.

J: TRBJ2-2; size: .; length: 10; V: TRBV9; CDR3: ASSAHTGELF
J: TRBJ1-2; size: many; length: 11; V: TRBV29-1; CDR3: SVFVDKGHGYT
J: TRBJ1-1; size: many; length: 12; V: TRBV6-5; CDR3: ASSSDRGPTEAF
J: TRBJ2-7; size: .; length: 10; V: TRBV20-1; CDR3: SARKPWYEQY
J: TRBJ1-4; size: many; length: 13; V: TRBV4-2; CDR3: ASSQAQGAYEKLF
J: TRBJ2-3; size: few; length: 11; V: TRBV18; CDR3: ASSRDFTDTQY
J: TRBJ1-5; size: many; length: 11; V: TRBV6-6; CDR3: ASSYPSNQPQH
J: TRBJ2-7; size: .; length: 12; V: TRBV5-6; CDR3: ASSFRTATYEQY
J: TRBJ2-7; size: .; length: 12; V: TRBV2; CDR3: ASTTRGHPYEQY
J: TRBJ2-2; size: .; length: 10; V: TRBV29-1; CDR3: SVEEGQGELF
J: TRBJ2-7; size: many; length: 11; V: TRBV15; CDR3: ATSGRNSYEQY